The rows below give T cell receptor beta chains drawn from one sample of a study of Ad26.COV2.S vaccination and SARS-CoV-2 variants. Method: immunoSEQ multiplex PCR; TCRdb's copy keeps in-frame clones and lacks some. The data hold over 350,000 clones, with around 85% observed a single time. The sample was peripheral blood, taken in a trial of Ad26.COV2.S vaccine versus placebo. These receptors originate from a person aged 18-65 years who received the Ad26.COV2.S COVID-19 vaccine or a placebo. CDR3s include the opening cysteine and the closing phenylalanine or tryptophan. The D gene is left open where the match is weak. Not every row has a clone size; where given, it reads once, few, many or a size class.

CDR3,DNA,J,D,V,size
CASSLGTGLNQPQHF,TGTGCCAGCAGTTTAGGGACAGGGCTCAATCAGCCCCAGCATTTT,TRBJ1-5,TRBD1,TRBV7-9,.
CATPELRGAKNIQYF,TGTGCCACGCCGGAGCTGCGGGGAGCCAAAAACATTCAGTACTTC,TRBJ2-4,.,TRBV6-4,.
CASSDSLATDTQYF,TGTGCCAGCAGTGACTCACTAGCCACAGATACGCAGTATTTT,TRBJ2-3,.,TRBV6-4,many
CASSIERGPYNEQFF,TGTGCCAGTAGTATAGAACGGGGGCCATACAATGAGCAGTTCTTC,TRBJ2-1,.,TRBV19,.
CASSDGRDSGANVLTF,TGTGCCAGCAGTGACGGGAGGGACTCTGGGGCCAACGTCCTGACTTTC,TRBJ2-6,TRBD2,TRBV6-4,.
CASTYGLAGASGKNIQYF,TGTGCCAGCACCTACGGTCTAGCGGGGGCCTCTGGCAAAAACATTCAGTACTTC,TRBJ2-4,TRBD2,TRBV5-4,.
CASSEDAYGYTF,TGTGCCAGCAGTGAAGACGCGTATGGCTACACCTTC,TRBJ1-2,.,TRBV2,.
CAWDPGQRETQYF,TGTGCCTGGGACCCGGGACAGAGGGAGACCCAGTACTTC,TRBJ2-5,TRBD1,TRBV30,.
CASRHNQGAHTEAFF,TGTGCCAGCAGACACAACCAGGGGGCGCACACTGAAGCTTTCTTT,TRBJ1-1,TRBD1,TRBV7-2,.
CASSLVLAGRGTQYF,TGTGCCAGCAGCTTGGTCCTAGCGGGGCGGGGGACCCAGTACTTC,TRBJ2-5,TRBD2,TRBV5-5,.
CASSSTTQPQHF,TGTGCCAGCAGCAGTACAACCCAGCCCCAGCATTTT,TRBJ1-5,.,TRBV5-6,.
CASSIGGIQYF,TGTGCCAGTAGTATAGGGGGCATTCAGTACTTC,TRBJ2-4,.,TRBV19,once
CSGTSTDTQYF,TGCAGTGGGACTAGCACAGATACGCAGTATTTT,TRBJ2-3,.,TRBV20-1,once
CASSESRDYNSPLHF,TGCGCCAGCAGTGAGTCGAGGGACTATAATTCACCCCTCCACTTT,TRBJ1-6,.,TRBV10-2,few
CASSREYEQYF,TGTGCCAGCAGTCGGGAATACGAGCAGTACTTC,TRBJ2-7,.,TRBV7-9,few
CASSRTGGETQYF,TGTGCCAGCAGCAGGACAGGGGGAGAGACCCAGTACTTC,TRBJ2-5,TRBD1,TRBV27,once
CASSQGGGNTEAFF,TGTGCCAGCAGCCAGGGTGGGGGGAACACTGAAGCTTTCTTT,TRBJ1-1,.,TRBV3-1/TRBV3-2,few
CASSLGRGDTDTQYF,TGTGCCAGCAGCTTAGGACGGGGGGACACAGATACGCAGTATTTT,TRBJ2-3,TRBD2,TRBV7-2,.
CASSDHRGTGTGELFF,TGTGCCAGCAGTGATCATCGCGGGACCGGGACTGGGGAGCTGTTTTTT,TRBJ2-2,.,TRBV6-1,.
CASSLRQGGEQYF,TGCGCCAGCAGCTTGCGGCAGGGCGGCGAGCAGTACTTC,TRBJ2-7,.,TRBV5-1,.
CASSYGIAGIQETQYF,TGTGCCAGCAGTTATGGGATAGCGGGGATCCAAGAGACCCAGTACTTC,TRBJ2-5,TRBD2,TRBV6-5,.
CASSRDRVNTGELFF,TGTGCCAGCAGTCGGGACAGGGTGAACACCGGGGAGCTGTTTTTT,TRBJ2-2,TRBD1,TRBV6-4,.
CASARDRGPNYGYTF,TGTGCCAGCGCGCGGGACAGGGGGCCTAACTATGGCTACACCTTC,TRBJ1-2,TRBD1,TRBV2,once
CASSRWAGGGTGELFF,TGTGCCAGCAGTCGGTGGGCGGGGGGTGGCACCGGGGAGCTGTTTTTT,TRBJ2-2,TRBD2,TRBV27,once
CASSLEGHSPLHF,TGTGCCAGCAGCTTAGAGGGGCATTCACCCCTCCACTTT,TRBJ1-6,.,TRBV11-2,few
CASSLVLDVDEQYF,TGTGCCAGCAGCTTAGTTCTAGATGTAGACGAGCAGTACTTC,TRBJ2-7,.,TRBV7-9,.
CASSPSGGTGGAEQYF,TGTGCCAGCAGCCCAAGCGGGGGGACAGGGGGCGCGGAGCAGTACTTC,TRBJ2-7,TRBD1,TRBV3-1/TRBV3-2,.
CASSQKGRGPNTGELFF,TGCGCCAGCAGCCAAAAGGGTAGGGGGCCGAACACCGGGGAGCTGTTTTTT,TRBJ2-2,TRBD1,TRBV4-3,.
CASSLSLEATSYEQYF,TGTGCCAGCAGCTTAAGCTTAGAGGCAACCTCCTACGAGCAGTACTTC,TRBJ2-7,.,TRBV7-7,.
CASSQSAGQYEQYF,TGTGCCAGCAGCCAATCGGCGGGGCAGTACGAGCAGTACTTC,TRBJ2-7,.,TRBV16,.
CASRIQGVNAFF,TGTGCCAGCAGGATACAGGGGGTGAATGCTTTCTTT,TRBJ1-1,TRBD1,TRBV12-3/TRBV12-4,few
CATRNLKVGQGNSLNEKLFF,TGTGCCACCAGAAACCTTAAGGTCGGGCAGGGGAACAGTCTGAATGAAAAACTGTTTTTT,TRBJ1-4,.,TRBV15,.
CASSESRPGGSGELFF,TGCGCCAGCAGTGAGTCCCGACCGGGGGGATCCGGGGAGCTGTTTTTT,TRBJ2-2,TRBD2,TRBV10-1,.
CAISLTGTSGAHAGTQYF,TGTGCCATCAGCTTGACCGGGACTAGCGGGGCCCACGCAGGGACCCAGTACTTC,TRBJ2-5,TRBD2,TRBV10-3,.
CASSFTENTEAFF,TGTGCCAGCAGTTTTACAGAGAACACTGAAGCTTTCTTT,TRBJ1-1,.,TRBV6-5,.
CASSPRTGENYGYTF,TGTGCCAGTAGTCCTAGGACAGGAGAAAACTATGGCTACACCTTC,TRBJ1-2,TRBD1,TRBV19,.